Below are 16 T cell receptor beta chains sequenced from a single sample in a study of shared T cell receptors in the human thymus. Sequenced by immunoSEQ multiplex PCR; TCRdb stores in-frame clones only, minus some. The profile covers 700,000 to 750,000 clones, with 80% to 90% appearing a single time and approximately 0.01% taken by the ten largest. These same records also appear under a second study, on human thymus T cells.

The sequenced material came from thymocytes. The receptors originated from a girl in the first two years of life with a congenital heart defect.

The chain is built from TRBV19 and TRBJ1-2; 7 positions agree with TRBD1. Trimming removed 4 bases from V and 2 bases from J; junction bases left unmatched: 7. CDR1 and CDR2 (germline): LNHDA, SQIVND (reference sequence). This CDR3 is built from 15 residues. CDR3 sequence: CASSTRDRRNYGYTF. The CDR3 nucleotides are TGTGCCAGTAGTACCCGGGACAGAAGAAACTATGGCTACACCTTC.

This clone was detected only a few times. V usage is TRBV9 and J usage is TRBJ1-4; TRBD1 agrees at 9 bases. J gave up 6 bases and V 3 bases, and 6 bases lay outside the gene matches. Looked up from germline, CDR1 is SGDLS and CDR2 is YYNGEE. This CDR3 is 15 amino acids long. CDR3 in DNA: TGTGCCAGCAGCGCGGGACAGGGAGGGGATGAAAAACTGTTTTTT. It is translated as CASSAGQGGDEKLFF.

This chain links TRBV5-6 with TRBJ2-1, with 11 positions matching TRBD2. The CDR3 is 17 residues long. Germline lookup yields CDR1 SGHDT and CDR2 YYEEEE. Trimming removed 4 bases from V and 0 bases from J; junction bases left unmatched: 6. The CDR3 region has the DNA TGTGCCAGCAGCGGAGCTAGCGGGGGGATCTCCTACAATGAGCAGTTCTTC. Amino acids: CASSGASGGISYNEQFF.

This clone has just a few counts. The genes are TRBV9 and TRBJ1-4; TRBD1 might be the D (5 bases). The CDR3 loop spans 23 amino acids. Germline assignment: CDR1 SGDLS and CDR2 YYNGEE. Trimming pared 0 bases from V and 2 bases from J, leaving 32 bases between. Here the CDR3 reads CASSVGTGGGPPWRTWTNEKLFF. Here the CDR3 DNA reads TGTGCCAGCAGCGTAGGGACCGGCGGGGGACCCCCTTGGAGAACTTGGACTAATGAAAAACTGTTTTTT.

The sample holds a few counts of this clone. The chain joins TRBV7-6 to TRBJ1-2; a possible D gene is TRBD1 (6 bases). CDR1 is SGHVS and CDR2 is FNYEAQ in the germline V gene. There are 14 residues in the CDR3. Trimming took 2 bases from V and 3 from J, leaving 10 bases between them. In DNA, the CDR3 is TGTGCCAGCAGCTTAAGGGGGGGGGACTATGGCTACACCTTC. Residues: CASSLRGGDYGYTF.

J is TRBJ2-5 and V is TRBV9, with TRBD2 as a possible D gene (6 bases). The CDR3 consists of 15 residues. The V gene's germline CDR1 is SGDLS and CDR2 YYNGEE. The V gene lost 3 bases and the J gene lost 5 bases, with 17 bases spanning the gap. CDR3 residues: CASSAQAGGRETQYF. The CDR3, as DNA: TGTGCCAGCAGCGCCCAGGCAGGAGGGAGGGAGACCCAGTACTTC.

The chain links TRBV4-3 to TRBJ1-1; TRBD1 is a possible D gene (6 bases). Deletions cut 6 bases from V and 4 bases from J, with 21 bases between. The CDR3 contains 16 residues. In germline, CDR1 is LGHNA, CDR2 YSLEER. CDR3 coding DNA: TGCGCCAGCAGAGGGCAGCGACAGGCTGGGTCCACTGAAGCTTTCTTT. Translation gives CASRGQRQAGSTEAFF.

The CDR3 coding sequence is TGTGCCAGCAGCTTAGCGCAGTTGGCAGGCTACACCTTC. Amino acid sequence: CASSLAQLAGYTF. The V call is TRBV7-8, the J call TRBJ1-2, with D unresolved. Germline CDR1 is SGHVS and CDR2 is FQNEAQ. Trimming shortened V by 0 bases and J by 8 bases, and 10 bases separated the two germline ends. The CDR3 spans 13 residues.

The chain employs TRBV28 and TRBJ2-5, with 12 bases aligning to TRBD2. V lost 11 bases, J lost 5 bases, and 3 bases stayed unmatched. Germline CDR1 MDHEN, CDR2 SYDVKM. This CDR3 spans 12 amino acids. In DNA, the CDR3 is TGTGCCCTAGCGGGGGGGCCGGAGACCCAGTACTTC. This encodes CALAGGPETQYF.

The CDR3 coding sequence is TGTGCCAGCAGTGAATTTGTTCGGACTGAAGCTTTCTTT. This encodes CASSEFVRTEAFF. The V call is TRBV6-1, the J call TRBJ1-1, with D uncertain. Per the germline V gene, CDR1 is MNHNS and CDR2 is SASEGT. There are 13 residues in the CDR3. V lost 2 bases and J lost 5, with 9 bases in between.

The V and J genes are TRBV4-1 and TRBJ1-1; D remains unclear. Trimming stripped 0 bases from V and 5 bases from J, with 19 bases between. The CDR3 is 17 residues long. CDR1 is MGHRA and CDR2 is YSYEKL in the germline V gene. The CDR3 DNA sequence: TGCGCCAGCAGCCAAGATTCTAGGTCGAGAGAGAGAACTGAAGCTTTCTTT. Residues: CASSQDSRSRERTEAFF.

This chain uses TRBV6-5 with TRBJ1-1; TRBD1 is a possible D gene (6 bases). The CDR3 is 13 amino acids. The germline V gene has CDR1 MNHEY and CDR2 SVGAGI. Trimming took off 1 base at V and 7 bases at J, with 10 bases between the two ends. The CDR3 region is CASSYWEGVEAFF. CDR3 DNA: TGTGCCAGCAGTTACTGGGAGGGGGTTGAAGCTTTCTTT.

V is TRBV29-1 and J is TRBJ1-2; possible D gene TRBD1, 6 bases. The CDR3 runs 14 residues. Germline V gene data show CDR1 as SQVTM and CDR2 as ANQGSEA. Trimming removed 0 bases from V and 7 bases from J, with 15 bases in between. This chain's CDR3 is CSVEDQKGVCGYTF. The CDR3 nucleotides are TGCAGCGTTGAAGATCAAAAGGGGGTCTGTGGCTACACCTTC.

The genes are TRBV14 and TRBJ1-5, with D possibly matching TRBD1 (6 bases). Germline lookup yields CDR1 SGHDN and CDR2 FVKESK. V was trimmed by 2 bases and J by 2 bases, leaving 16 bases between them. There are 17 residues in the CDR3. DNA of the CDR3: TGTGCCAGCAGCCAACAAGAAAGGGGGTTTTGCAATCAGCCCCAGCATTTT. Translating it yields CASSQQERGFCNQPQHF.

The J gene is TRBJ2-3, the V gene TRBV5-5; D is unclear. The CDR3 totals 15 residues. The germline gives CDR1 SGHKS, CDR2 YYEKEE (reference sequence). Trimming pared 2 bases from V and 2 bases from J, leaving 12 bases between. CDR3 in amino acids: CASSLARFLTDTQYF. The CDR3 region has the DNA TGTGCCAGCAGCTTAGCCAGGTTCCTCACAGATACGCAGTATTTT. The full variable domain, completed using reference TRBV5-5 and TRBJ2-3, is DAGVTQSPTHLIKTRGQQVTLRCSPISGHKSVSWYQQVLGQGPQFIFQYYEKEERGRGNFPDRFSARQFPNYSSELNVNALLLGDSALYLCASSLARFLTDTQYFGPGTRLTVL.

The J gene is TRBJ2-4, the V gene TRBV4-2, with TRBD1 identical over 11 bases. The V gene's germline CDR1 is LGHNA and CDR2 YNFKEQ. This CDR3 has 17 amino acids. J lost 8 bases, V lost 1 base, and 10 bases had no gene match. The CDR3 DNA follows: TGTGCCAGCAGCCAAGGGGTGGACAGGGGGCTAGTGGACATTCAGTACTTC. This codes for CASSQGVDRGLVDIQYF.